A single TCR beta chain is shown here with its context. Its cognate antigen is unknown. The data were taken from a study of a mutant IDH1 vaccine in newly diagnosed glioma. Study in general: Vaccination was launched 4-6 weeks after radiotherapy alone, or with temozolomide cycles. Week 35 was assigned to visit V12, and week 47 was assigned to visit V13. Former treatment meant radiotherapy, temozolomide, or both; the majority had gotten both.

Profiled with immunoSEQ multiplex PCR; TCRdb holds only in-frame clones, not every one. The sample lists about 94,000 clones; approximately 89% were seen once. Indicated time point: week 47, end of study. Vaccine doses each comprised 300 ug of mutant IDH1 20-mer peptide, with topical imiquimod. New WHO grade 3 or 4 IDH1-mutant, ATRX-lost astrocytomas were present in all donors. This CDR3 region has 15 residues. Looked up from germline, CDR1 is MDHEN and CDR2 is SYDVKM. Trimming pared 6 bases from V and 0 bases from J, leaving 12 bases between. The sequenced sample was PBMCs, obtained from a glioma patient whose treatment included an IDH1 peptide vaccine. J is TRBJ1-3 and V is TRBV28, with unresolved D. The sequence was collected from a woman in her fifties or sixties with glioma. CDR3 in DNA: TGTGCCAGCAGCCGCGTCCAGAGCTCTGGAAACACCATATATTTT. Amino acids: CASSRVQSSGNTIYF.